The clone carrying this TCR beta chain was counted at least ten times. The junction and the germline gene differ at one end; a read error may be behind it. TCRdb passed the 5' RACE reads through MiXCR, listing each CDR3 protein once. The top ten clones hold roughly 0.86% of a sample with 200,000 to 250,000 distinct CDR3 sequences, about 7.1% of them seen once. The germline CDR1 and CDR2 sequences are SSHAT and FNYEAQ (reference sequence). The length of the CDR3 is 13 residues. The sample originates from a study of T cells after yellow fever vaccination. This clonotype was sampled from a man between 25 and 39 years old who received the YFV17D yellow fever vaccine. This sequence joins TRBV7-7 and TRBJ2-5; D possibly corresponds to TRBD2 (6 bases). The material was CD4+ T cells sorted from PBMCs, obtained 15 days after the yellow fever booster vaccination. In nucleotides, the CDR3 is TGTGCTAGCAGCTCCTCCGGGAGACAGACCCAGTACTTC. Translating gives CASSSSGRQTQYF. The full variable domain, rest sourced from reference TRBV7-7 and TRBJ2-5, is GAGVSQSPRYKVTKRGQDVTLRCDPISSHATLYWYQQALGQGPEFLTYFNYEAQPDKSGLPSDRFSAERPEGSISTLTIQRTEQRDSAMYRCASSSSGRQTQYFGPGTRLLVL.